This TCR beta chain was obtained from a study of T cells in Graves' hyperthyroidism and ophthalmopathy. Amplification yielded TCR beta CDR3 regions, with RNA transcripts as the source. A first-round RT-PCR of the TCR CDR3 used the HTBI primer set. One entry per CDR3 protein, called by TCRdb with MiXCR from the multiplex PCR reads. The repertoire holds around 300,000 distinct CDR3 sequences, with less than 30% as singletons. CDR3 length equals 13 residues. Trimming took off 6 bases at V and 0 bases at J, with 8 bases between the two ends. Germline CDR1 reads SNHLY; CDR2 reads FYNNEI. This chain connects TRBV2 to TRBJ1-2; a weak D match, TRBD1 (6 bases). The specimen sequenced was blood. The receptor was derived from a man aged 35 to 55 with Graves' hyperthyroidism that later progressed to Graves' ophthalmopathy. CDR3 in DNA: TGTGCCAGCAGAGGGACACCTAACTATGGCTACACCTTC. It codes for CASRGTPNYGYTF.